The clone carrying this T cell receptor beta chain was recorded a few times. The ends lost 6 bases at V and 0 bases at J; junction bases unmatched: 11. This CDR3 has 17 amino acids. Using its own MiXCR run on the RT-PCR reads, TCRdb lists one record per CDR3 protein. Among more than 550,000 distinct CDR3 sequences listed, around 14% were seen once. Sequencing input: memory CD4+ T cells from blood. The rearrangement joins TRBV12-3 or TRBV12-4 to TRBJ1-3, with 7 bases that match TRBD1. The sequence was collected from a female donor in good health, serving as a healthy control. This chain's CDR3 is CASSQHTGASSGNTIYF. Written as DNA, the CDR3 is TGTGCCAGCAGCCAACATACAGGGGCGAGCTCTGGAAACACCATATATTTT.